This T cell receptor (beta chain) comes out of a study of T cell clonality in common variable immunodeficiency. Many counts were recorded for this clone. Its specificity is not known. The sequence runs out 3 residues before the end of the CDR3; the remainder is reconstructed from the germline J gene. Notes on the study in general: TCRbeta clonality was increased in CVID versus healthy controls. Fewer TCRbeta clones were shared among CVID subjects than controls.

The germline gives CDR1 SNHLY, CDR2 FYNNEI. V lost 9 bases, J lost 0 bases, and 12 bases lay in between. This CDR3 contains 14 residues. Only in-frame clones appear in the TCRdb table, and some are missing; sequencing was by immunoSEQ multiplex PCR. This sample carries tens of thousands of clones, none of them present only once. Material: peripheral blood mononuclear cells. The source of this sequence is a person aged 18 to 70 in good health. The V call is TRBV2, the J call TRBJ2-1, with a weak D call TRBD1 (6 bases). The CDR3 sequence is CASQQGSSYNEQFF. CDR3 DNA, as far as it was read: TGTGCCAGTCAACAGGGTAGCTCCTACAATGAG.